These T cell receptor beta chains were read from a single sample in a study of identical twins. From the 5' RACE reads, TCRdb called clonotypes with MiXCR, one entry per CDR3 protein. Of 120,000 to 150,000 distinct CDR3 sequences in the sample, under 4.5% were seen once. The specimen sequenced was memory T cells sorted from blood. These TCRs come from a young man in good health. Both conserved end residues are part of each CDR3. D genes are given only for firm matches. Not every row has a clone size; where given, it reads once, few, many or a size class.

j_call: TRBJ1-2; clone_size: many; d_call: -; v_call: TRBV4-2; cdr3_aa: CASSQVGDRGYTF; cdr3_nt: TGTGCCAGCAGCCAAGTCGGGGATCGCGGCTACACCTTC
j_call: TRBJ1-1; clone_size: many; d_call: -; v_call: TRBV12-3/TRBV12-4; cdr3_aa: CASIQSAGWRGTEAFF; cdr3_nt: TGTGCCAGCATCCAATCGGCAGGGTGGCGGGGCACTGAAGCTTTCTTT
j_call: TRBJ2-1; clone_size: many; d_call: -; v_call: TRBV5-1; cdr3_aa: CASSFVETGSYNEQFF; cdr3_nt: TGCGCCAGCAGCTTCGTTGAAACAGGGTCCTACAATGAGCAGTTCTTC
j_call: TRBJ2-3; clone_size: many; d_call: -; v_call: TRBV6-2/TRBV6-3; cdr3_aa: CASSYSPASYADTQYF; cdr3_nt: TGTGCCAGCAGTTACTCCCCGGCTAGCTACGCAGATACGCAGTATTTT
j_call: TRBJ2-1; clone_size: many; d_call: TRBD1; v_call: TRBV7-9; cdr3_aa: CASSTTGGNEQFF; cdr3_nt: TGTGCCAGCAGCACGACAGGGGGGAATGAGCAGTTCTTC
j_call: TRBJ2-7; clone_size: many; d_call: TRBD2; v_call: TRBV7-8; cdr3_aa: CASSSKTSGLDEQYF; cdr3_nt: TGTGCCAGCAGCTCAAAGACTAGCGGGTTGGACGAGCAGTACTTC
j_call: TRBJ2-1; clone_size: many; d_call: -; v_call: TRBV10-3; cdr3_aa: CAISESSYPSSYNEQFF; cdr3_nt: TGTGCCATCAGTGAGTCGAGTTACCCGAGCTCCTACAATGAGCAGTTCTTC
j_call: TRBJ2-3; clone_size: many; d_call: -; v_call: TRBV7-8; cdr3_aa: CASSARGSGDTQYF; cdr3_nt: TGTGCCAGCAGCGCAAGGGGGTCCGGAGATACGCAGTATTTT
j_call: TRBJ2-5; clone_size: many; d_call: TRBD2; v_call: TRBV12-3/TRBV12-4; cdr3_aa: CASSFAGLAGQETQYF; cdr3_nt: TGTGCCAGCAGTTTTGCGGGACTAGCGGGGCAAGAGACCCAGTACTTC
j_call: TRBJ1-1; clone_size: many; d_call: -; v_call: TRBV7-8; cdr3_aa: CASSFPQSTEAFF; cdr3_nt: TGTGCCAGCAGCTTCCCCCAGTCCACTGAAGCTTTCTTT
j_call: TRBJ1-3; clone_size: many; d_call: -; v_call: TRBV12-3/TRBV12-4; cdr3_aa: CASSFQEGGNTIYF; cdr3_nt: TGTGCCAGCAGTTTTCAAGAGGGGGGAAACACCATATATTTT
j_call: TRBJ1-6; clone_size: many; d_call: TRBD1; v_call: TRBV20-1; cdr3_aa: CSAQRGTGSSYNSPLHF; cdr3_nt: TGCAGTGCTCAGCGTGGGACAGGGAGCTCCTATAATTCACCCCTCCACTTT
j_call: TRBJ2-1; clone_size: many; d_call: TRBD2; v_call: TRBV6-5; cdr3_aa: CASSYSVGGPYEQFF; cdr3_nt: TGTGCCAGCAGTTACTCGGTGGGAGGGCCATATGAGCAGTTCTTC
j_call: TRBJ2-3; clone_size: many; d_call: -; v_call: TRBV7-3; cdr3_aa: CASSHKNEGTQYF; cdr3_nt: TGTGCCAGCAGCCACAAAAACGAGGGTACGCAGTATTTT
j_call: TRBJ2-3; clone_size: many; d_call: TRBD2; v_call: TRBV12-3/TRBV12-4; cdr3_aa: CASARDSGIGGTDTQYF; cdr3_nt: TGTGCCAGCGCCCGGGATAGCGGGATCGGGGGAACAGATACGCAGTATTTT
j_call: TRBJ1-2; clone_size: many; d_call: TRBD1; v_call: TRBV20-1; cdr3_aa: CSASDWTGDYGYTF; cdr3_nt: TGCAGTGCTAGTGACTGGACAGGGGACTATGGCTACACCTTC
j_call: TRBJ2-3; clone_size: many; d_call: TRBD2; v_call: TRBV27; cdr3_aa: CASSFSASGTQYF; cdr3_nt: TGTGCCAGCAGTTTCTCCGCTAGCGGGACGCAGTATTTT
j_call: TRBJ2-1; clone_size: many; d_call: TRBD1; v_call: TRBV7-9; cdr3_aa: CASSPGTGPTDEQFF; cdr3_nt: TGTGCCAGCAGCCCCGGGACAGGTCCCACCGATGAGCAGTTCTTC
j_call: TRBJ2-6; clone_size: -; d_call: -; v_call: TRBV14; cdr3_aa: CASSKAGANVLTF; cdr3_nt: TGTGCCAGCAGTAAGGCTGGGGCCAACGTCCTGACTTTC